Each of the 3 T cell receptor beta chains below was sequenced from the same sample in a study of beta chain features in type 1 diabetes. Whole-study results and caveats: TCRB CDR3s from Type 1 diabetes patients were moderately but significantly shorter in all four CD4+ subsets.

Which antigens these TCRs recognize remains unknown. TCRB transcripts that were expressed got sequenced, as all of the isolated RNA had been reverse transcribed. TCRdb's copy holds only in-frame clones and misses some; the assay was immunoSEQ multiplex PCR. The sample records 150,000 or so clones, 50% to 70% being singletons. Sequencing was performed on naive CD4+ T cells from blood. The receptors were sampled from a young man with type 1 diabetes.

This clone was found a few times. The chain joins TRBV30 to TRBJ1-4; D is uncertain. CDR3 size: 15 residues. V was trimmed by 1 base and J by 0 bases, leaving 9 bases between them. Germline V gene lookup returns CDR1 GTSNPN and CDR2 SVGIG (reference sequence). CDR3 in DNA: TGTGCCTGGAGTGCCTTACCTGCAACTAATGAAAAACTGTTTTTT. Amino acids: CAWSALPATNEKLFF. Drawing the rest from reference TRBV30 and TRBJ1-4, the complete variable domain is SQTIHQWPATLVQPVGSPLSLECTVEGTSNPNLYWYRQAAGRGLQLLFYSVGIGQISSEVPQNLSASRPQDRQFILSSKKLLLSDSGFYLCAWSALPATNEKLFFGSGTQLSVL.

This chain uses TRBV7-2 with TRBJ2-5; no firm D call. The CDR3 is 11 amino acids. Trimming cost V 5 bases and J 11 bases, with 12 bases left between them. Germline V gene sequence: CDR1 SGHTA, CDR2 FQGNSA. The CDR3 sequence is CASSTGQSQYF. CDR3 nucleotide sequence: TGTGCCAGCAGCACCGGCCAGTCTCAGTACTTC. The complete variable domain, with remaining parts taken from reference TRBV7-2 and TRBJ2-5, reads GAGVSQSPSNKVTEKGKDVELRCDPISGHTALYWYRQSLGQGLEFLIYFQGNSAPDKSGLPSDRFSAERTGGSVSTLTIQRTQQEDSAVYLCASSTGQSQYFGPGTRLLVL.

The V call is TRBV4-3, the J call TRBJ2-2; the match to TRBD2 covers 13 bases. Germline trimming cut 4 bases from V and 3 bases from J; bases unmatched to any gene: 8. Per germline, CDR1 LGHNA and CDR2 YSLEER. The CDR3 runs to 18 residues. The CDR3 DNA sequence: TGCGCCAGCAGCCGGCCCGGGACTAGCGGGGCTTACACCGGGGAGCTGTTTTTT. Its protein is CASSRPGTSGAYTGELFF.